The clone carrying this TCR beta chain rates as medium-sized. Its specificity is unknown. Germline CDR1 SGHTA, CDR2 FQGNSA. The CDR3 is 14 residues long. Trimming shortened V by 1 base and J by 4 bases, and 10 bases separated the two germline ends. Unique molecular identifiers were added to individual cDNA molecules. TCRdb reprocessed the 5' RACE reads with MiXCR, giving one entry per CDR3 protein. The sample has 20,000 to 25,000 distinct CDR3 sequences, 4.7% seen once. These data belong to a study of early T cells in non-severe SARS-CoV-2 infection. Across the study: The authors sequenced bulk RNA from unsorted whole blood, leaving chains unpaired.

Study-level findings and limits: In VDJdb matching, anti-spike CD8 responses were favored while private and CD4 specificities went missing.

Sequencing used whole blood. This clonotype was obtained from an adult who was a healthcare worker with PCR-confirmed SARS-CoV-2 infection or an uninfected control (not recorded which). The gene calls are TRBV7-2 and TRBJ1-1; perhaps TRBD1 as D (5 bases). The CDR3, as DNA: TGTGCCAGCAGCTTAGGGAGCGGGGGCACTGAAGCTTTCTTT. Translation: CASSLGSGGTEAFF.